These 30 T cell receptor beta chains originate from one sample sequenced in a study of T cell clusters in autoimmune cytopenias (dated by TCRdb to the late 2010s). For each sample, TRB amplification used roughly 270 ng of peripheral blood genomic DNA, equal to 40,000 or so genome equivalents. This sample was sequenced with an Illumina MiSeq. TRB rearrangements were amplified by multiplex PCR following a touch-down protocol, with the TRB-A and TRB-B primer pools mixed in one tube. Following TCRdb reprocessing, every CDR3 protein sequence forms one entry, and DNA is not provided. The table for this sample lists 3,000 to 3,500 distinct CDR3 sequences. Of the sample, 3% to 3.5% is held by the ten largest clones. Sequenced: peripheral blood. Source of these receptors: a human donor with an autoimmune cytopenia or autoimmune hepatitis (not recorded which).

The chain recombines TRBV20-1 with TRBJ2-3. CDR3 size: 13 residues. From germline, CDR1 is DFQATT and CDR2 SNEGSKA (reference sequence). This CDR3 reads CSGGGLSTDTQYF.

The V gene is TRBV4-2, the J gene TRBJ2-1; TCRdb indicates TRBD2, and absent DNA this call remains unverified. CDR3 size: 15 residues. Germline CDR1 is LGHNA and CDR2 is YNFKEQ. The CDR3 sequence is CASSRTSGRNNEQFF.

According to its frequency, this clonotype is medium-sized. V and J are TRBV5-4 and TRBJ1-4; TCRdb designates TRBD1, a call that cannot be tested without DNA. Looked up from germline, CDR1 is SGHNT and CDR2 is YYREEE (reference sequence). The CDR3 sequence is 15 residues long. CDR3 sequence: CASSPSGPTNEKLFF.

The chain couples TRBV20-1 to TRBJ1-5. The germline CDR1 and CDR2 sequences are DFQATT and SNEGSKA (reference sequence). The CDR3 consists of 12 residues. CDR3 sequence reads: CSAGRQNQPQHF.

Judged by frequency, this clonotype is medium-sized. V is TRBV10-3 and J is TRBJ2-3; there is no DNA to check the TCRdb D call of TRBD2. CDR1 and CDR2 from the germline V gene are ENHRY and SYGVKD. The CDR3 is made up of 16 amino acids. The CDR3 protein is CAISELAGGLGDTQYF.

This clonotype is deemed medium-sized by its frequency. The rearrangement joins TRBV20-1 to TRBJ2-3; TCRdb's D call, TRBD1, is unchecked because there is no DNA. In germline, CDR1 is DFQATT, CDR2 SNEGSKA (reference sequence). CDR3 length: 13 residues. The chain's CDR3 is CSAMQGATDTQYF.

The chain combines TRBV5-1 with TRBJ1-1; the TCRdb call, TRBD1, lacks DNA for checking. Germline V lookup: CDR1 SGHRS, CDR2 YFSETQ. The CDR3 is 16 residues long. CDR3 residues: CASSTFGAGLDTEAFF. Based on the CDR3 plus reference TRBV5-1 and TRBJ1-1, the full variable domain is KAGVTQTPRYLIKTRGQQVTLSCSPISGHRSVSWYQQTPGQGLQFLFEYFSETQRNKGNFPGRFSGRQFSNSRSEMNVSTLELGDSALYLCASSTFGAGLDTEAFFGQGTRLTVV.

The chain carries TRBV20-1 and TRBJ1-3. The CDR3 totals 11 residues. Germline V lookup: CDR1 DFQATT, CDR2 SNEGSKA (reference sequence). This CDR3 is CSARTGNTIYF.

CDR3 amino acids: CSASSWIEREWEGQFF. The chain joins TRBV20-1 to TRBJ2-1; TCRdb outputs TRBD2, but without DNA this stays unchecked. Per germline, CDR1 DFQATT and CDR2 SNEGSKA (reference sequence). The CDR3 extends over 16 amino acids.

The chain links TRBV29-1 to TRBJ2-2; checking the TCRdb D call of TRBD1 is not possible without DNA. CDR3 length: 17 residues. The germline V gene encodes CDR1 SQVTM and CDR2 ANQGSEA. CDR3 residues: CSVRTGPLTLNTGELFF.

The chain is built from TRBV24-1 and TRBJ2-1; TCRdb calls TRBD2, which cannot be checked without DNA. Germline CDR1 KGHDR, CDR2 SFDVKD. The CDR3 runs to 15 residues. The chain's CDR3 is CATSGETSGRNEQFF.

The chain links TRBV12-3 or TRBV12-4 to TRBJ2-2; TCRdb reports TRBD2, a call that lacks DNA to check it against. The CDR3 spans 18 residues. The CDR3 sequence is CASSHRLAGALGTGELFF.

This chain's CDR3 is CASSELAGGGDEQFF. The chain employs TRBV5-1 and TRBJ2-1; TCRdb's assignment of TRBD2 cannot be checked, as there is no DNA. Germline V lookup: CDR1 SGHRS, CDR2 YFSETQ. The CDR3 covers 15 residues.

Its frequency marks this clonotype as medium-sized. The CDR3 protein is CASSLTGTETDTQYF. This chain joins TRBV5-1 and TRBJ2-3; the TRBD1 assignment by TCRdb is unverifiable without DNA. CDR3 length equals 15 residues. The germline gives CDR1 SGHRS, CDR2 YFSETQ.

By frequency, this clonotype is medium-sized. The rearrangement links TRBV6-5 to TRBJ2-6; there is no DNA to check the TCRdb D call of TRBD1. Germline assignment: CDR1 MNHEY and CDR2 SVGAGI. The CDR3 is 15 amino acids. The CDR3: CASRQNRGGANVLTF.

The chain has TRBV2 and TRBJ1-5. Germline loops: CDR1 SNHLY, CDR2 FYNNEI. This CDR3 spans 13 amino acids. The CDR3 sequence is CASGGGSMGPQHF. Looking up the rest from reference TRBV2 and TRBJ1-5 gives the full variable domain: EPEVTQTPSHQVTQMGQEVILRCVPISNHLYFYWYRQILGQKVEFLVSFYNNEISEKSEIFDDQFSVERPDGSNFTLKIRSTKLEDSAMYFCASGGGSMGPQHFGDGTRLSIL.

The chain links TRBV20-1 to TRBJ1-1. The CDR3 has 15 residues. The germline V gene encodes CDR1 DFQATT and CDR2 SNEGSKA (reference sequence). Here the CDR3 reads CSARERSVPNTEAFF.

This chain uses TRBV5-4 with TRBJ2-3; the TRBD1 assignment by TCRdb is unverifiable without DNA. CDR1 and CDR2 (germline): SGHNT, YYREEE (reference sequence). This CDR3 contains 18 residues. CDR3 in amino acids: CASSQGDRGRGVTDTQYF. Variable domain in full (rest from reference TRBV5-4 and TRBJ2-3): ETGVTQSPTHLIKTRGQQVTLRCSSQSGHNTVSWYQQALGQGPQFIFQYYREEENGRGNFPPRFSGLQFPNYSSELNVNALELDDSALYLCASSQGDRGRGVTDTQYFGPGTRLTVL.

The V and J genes are TRBV5-1 and TRBJ1-3; the D gene TCRdb calls, TRBD1, cannot be checked with no DNA. This CDR3 comprises 16 residues. Looked up from germline, CDR1 is SGHRS and CDR2 is YFSETQ. The CDR3 sequence is CASSLDPTGAGNTIYF.

The genes are TRBV9 and TRBJ1-5. Germline values: CDR1 SGDLS, CDR2 YYNGEE. The CDR3 consists of 13 residues. This CDR3 is CASSVGNNQPQHF.

This clonotype counts as medium-sized by frequency. The gene calls are TRBV10-3 and TRBJ1-2. CDR1 and CDR2 from the germline V gene are ENHRY and SYGVKD. The CDR3 is made up of 14 amino acids. The CDR3 loop reads CAISESGPAGGYTF.

This chain connects TRBV5-6 to TRBJ1-2; the TCRdb call, TRBD1, lacks DNA for checking. CDR1 and CDR2 from the germline V gene are SGHDT and YYEEEE. The CDR3 covers 15 residues. CDR3 residues: CASSTIGRENYGYTF.

Considering frequency, this clonotype is medium-sized. The V call is TRBV30, the J call TRBJ1-3; there is no DNA to check the TCRdb D call of TRBD1. Germline V lookup: CDR1 GTSNPN, CDR2 SVGIG (reference sequence). CDR3 size: 15 residues. CDR3 loop: CAWSRDSFSGNTIYF.

In terms of frequency, this clonotype is medium-sized. This CDR3 is CASSEWGGTSYGYTF. The V call is TRBV6-1, the J call TRBJ1-2. This CDR3 contains 15 residues. CDR1 is MNHNS and CDR2 is SASEGT in the germline V gene.

This clonotype is called medium-sized based on its frequency. This chain joins TRBV27 and TRBJ2-2; TCRdb picks TRBD1, but there is no DNA to check that call. The CDR3 consists of 14 residues. The germline V gene encodes CDR1 MNHEY and CDR2 SMNVEV (reference sequence). The CDR3: CASTFQGPTGELFF.

Considering frequency, this clonotype is medium-sized. This sequence joins TRBV6-2 or TRBV6-3 and TRBJ2-2. This CDR3 has 14 amino acids. CDR1 is MNHEY, CDR2 SVGEGT, per germline. CDR3: CASSASLRTGELFF.

This clonotype is identified as medium-sized from frequency. The rearrangement joins TRBV5-6 to TRBJ1-4; TCRdb proposes TRBD1, but this gene call is untestable without DNA. The CDR3 has 13 residues. Germline CDR1 and CDR2: SGHDT and YYEEEE. The chain's CDR3 is CASRGDRKGKLFF.

The rearrangement uses TRBV20-1 and TRBJ2-4; there is no DNA to check the TCRdb D call of TRBD1. Germline V gives CDR1 DFQATT, CDR2 SNEGSKA (reference sequence). CDR3 length: 15 residues. CDR3 region: CSATEAPLFKNIQYF.

The CDR3 sequence is CASSLFQGGTGELFF. The chain carries TRBV7-3 and TRBJ2-2; TCRdb selects TRBD1, and the lack of DNA leaves this call unchecked. The CDR3 extends over 15 amino acids. CDR1 SGHTA and CDR2 FQGTGA come from the germline V gene. Full variable domain (missing parts from reference TRBV7-3 and TRBJ2-2): GAGVSQTPSNKVTEKGKYVELRCDPISGHTALYWYRQSLGQGPEFLIYFQGTGAADDSGLPNDRFFAVRPEGSVSTLKIQRTERGDSAVYLCASSLFQGGTGELFFGEGSRLTVL.

The J gene is TRBJ1-2, the V gene TRBV28; TCRdb reports TRBD1, a call that lacks DNA to check it against. Germline values: CDR1 MDHEN, CDR2 SYDVKM. The CDR3 is 12 amino acids. The chain's CDR3 is CASSTGVYGYTF.